The next 9 T cell receptor beta chains were all read from a single sample in a study of blood T cell repertoires in COVID-19. Here immunoSEQ multiplex PCR was the method, and the copy in TCRdb shows in-frame clones only, minus some. This sample carries 99,000 or so clones, approximately 91% of them seen once, and the ten largest clones take approximately 5.1%. Input material: peripheral blood. The receptor source for this set is a human donor in a cohort sampled during active COVID-19.

Here the CDR3 reads CASSFSGDTQYF. The CDR3 DNA reads TGTGCCAGCAGTTTTTCAGGAGATACGCAGTATTTT. The J gene is TRBJ2-3, the V gene TRBV12-3 or TRBV12-4; D is undetermined. There are 12 residues in the CDR3. Trimming removed 3 bases at V and 5 bases at J, with 6 bases between.

This rearrangement joins TRBV5-6 to TRBJ2-2; D is uncertain. Germline V CDR1 and CDR2: SGHDT, YYEEEE. This CDR3 contains 12 residues. V lost 1 base, J lost 8 bases, and 6 bases lay in between. The chain's CDR3 is CASSLTLGELFF. CDR3 in DNA: TGTGCCAGCAGCTTGACCCTAGGGGAGCTGTTTTTT.

The chain links TRBV6-1 to TRBJ1-2; D call uncertain. Trimming pared 1 base from V and 2 bases from J, leaving 8 bases between. Germline lookup yields CDR1 MNHNS and CDR2 SASEGT. This CDR3 has 14 amino acids. The CDR3 here is CASSEGGLNYGYTF. In DNA form, the CDR3 reads TGTGCCAGCAGTGAAGGAGGGCTCAACTATGGCTACACCTTC.

The chain employs TRBV18 and TRBJ1-3; TRBD1 matches at 9 bases. CDR1 is KGHSH, CDR2 LQKENI, per germline. Germline trimming cut 6 bases from V and 2 bases from J; bases unmatched to any gene: 5. The CDR3 has 15 amino acids. CDR3 DNA sequence: TGTGCCAGCTCCCGAGGACAGGGGACTGGAAACACCATATATTTT. As protein: CASSRGQGTGNTIYF.

This chain connects TRBV6-2 or TRBV6-3 to TRBJ1-5; a weak D match, TRBD1 (5 bases). CDR3 size: 15 residues. Germline V gene lookup returns CDR1 MNHEY and CDR2 SVGEGT. Between the trimmed V and J ends, which lost 7 bases and 2 bases, there was a span of 15 bases. The CDR3 DNA reads as TGTGCCAGCACCCCGGGGAGGGGCCGCAATCAGCCCCAGCATTTT. Protein product: CASTPGRGRNQPQHF.

The chain couples TRBV15 to TRBJ2-5; D remains unclear. Trimming pared 2 bases from V and 1 base from J, leaving 8 bases between. Germline CDR1 and CDR2: LNHNV and YYDKDF (reference sequence). This CDR3 contains 14 residues. The CDR3 spells CATSRRRLQETQYF. The CDR3 nucleotides are TGTGCCACCAGCAGACGGCGGCTCCAAGAGACCCAGTACTTC.

The chain links TRBV11-2 to TRBJ2-7, with 9 positions matching TRBD2. CDR3 length equals 17 residues. CDR1 and CDR2 (germline): SGHAT, FQNNGV. V lost 0 bases to trimming and J lost 4 bases; unmatched junction nucleotides: 10. CDR3 protein: CASSLDSAGLARYEQYF. CDR3 sequence (DNA): TGTGCCAGCAGCTTAGACTCGGCGGGACTAGCCAGATACGAGCAGTACTTC.

This chain joins TRBV6-5 and TRBJ1-2; D is possibly TRBD1 (5 bases). The CDR3 is 14 residues long. Trimming took off 6 bases at V and 3 bases at J, with 14 bases between the two ends. The germline CDR1 and CDR2 sequences are MNHEY and SVGAGI. The CDR3 sequence: CASRGMGGDYGYTF. The CDR3 nucleotides read TGTGCCAGCAGAGGCATGGGGGGGGACTATGGCTACACCTTC.

V gene TRBV19 combines with J gene TRBJ2-4; TRBD2 aligns across 8 bases. The CDR3 is 14 residues long. The trim removed 3 bases at V and 8 bases at J, leaving 6 bases unmatched. Germline-derived CDR1 and CDR2 are LNHDA and SQIVND (reference sequence). DNA for the CDR3: TGTGCCAGTAGTATCGGACTAGCCGGCGACATTCAGTACTTC. This gives the protein CASSIGLAGDIQYF.